This T cell receptor (beta chain) was documented in a study of early T cells in non-severe SARS-CoV-2 infection (dated by TCRdb to the early 2020s). In terms of the full investigation: Because TCR sequencing relied on bulk RNA taken from unsorted whole blood, pairing of alpha and beta chains was not possible. Paper-wide results and their limitations: VDJdb matching was skewed toward anti-spike CD8 responses, so virus-specific expansions were likely underestimated and private and CD4 specificities were missed.

For CDR1 and CDR2, the germline V gene lists MDHEN and SYDVKM. Deletion took 8 bases off V and 0 bases off J, with a span of 17 bases between the germline ends. The cysteine opens and the phenylalanine closes a CDR3 of 16 amino acids. The only DNA kept is the CDR3, 48 bases in frame from the first base. Libraries were built with 5' RACE. The listed sequencing device is NextSeq 500. To correct for sequencing error and PCR bias, the TCR library protocol tagged individual cDNA molecules with unique molecular identifiers. Sequencing covered both TCR alpha and beta chains, and within each sample the abundances of alpha and beta sequences were tightly co-correlated. The authors' pipeline ran thus. V gene, J gene and CDR3 annotation of TCR sequences was performed with Decombinator V4. TCRs were defined as expanded if a significant change between any two time points was detected under a Poisson model with p below 0.0001. Abundances of TCRs were expressed as counts per million after normalisation to the total number of TCRs sequenced in each sample. TRAV1-2 paired with TRAJ12, TRAJ20 or TRAJ33 defined MAIT TCRs, while TRAV10 paired with TRAJ18 defined iNKT TCRs. VDJdb, accessed on 1 November 2021, was searched for TCRs annotated for CMV, EBV and SARS-CoV-2, and TCRs annotated for more than one antigen were excluded. The public sequencing data were trimmed at Q25 with fastp and processed into clonotypes with MiXCR by TCRdb, which kept only in-frame beta chains. When rows share a CDR3 protein, they turn into one entry using the most common DNA and genes. The V and J calls and clone size are TCRdb's, not the authors'. Present in this sample are about 26,000 distinct CDR3 sequences, approximately 4.4% of which were seen just once. The ten largest clones add up to around 4.2% of the sample.

This was a case-control study nested in a cohort of healthcare workers in London, UK, who had nasopharyngeal swab PCR tests and blood samples taken every week. Between 23 and 31 March 2020, the week of the UK lockdown, healthcare workers were enrolled and then followed up weekly for as long as 16 weeks. This clonotype was picked up a small number of times. No cognate antigen has been identified for it. No qualities accompany the bases; no much larger clone lies one base away. Here the chain combines TRBV28 and TRBJ1-5; TRBD1 is perhaps the D gene, given 5 matching bases. The sequenced sample consisted of whole blood. This clonotype originated in an adult who was a healthcare worker with PCR-confirmed SARS-CoV-2 infection or an uninfected control (not recorded which). At the DNA level, the sequence is TGTGCCAGCCTGAAGGGGCAGGGCTATAGCAATCAGCCCCAGCATTTT. This translates into CASLKGQGYSNQPQHF.